The T cell receptor beta chain under discussion was sequenced for a study of spatial heterogeneity in lung cancer. Study-level information: Alpha-chain sequences were consistently detected in smaller numbers than beta-chain sequences. The library had UMIs, and each TCR and UMI pair averaged more than ten raw reads.

In TCRdb, the 5' RACE reads were re-called with MiXCR into one record per CDR3 protein. This sample yields tens of thousands of distinct CDR3 sequences, of which about 9.4% are seen a single time; 6.5% to 8.5% belongs to the top ten. The CDR3 runs 16 residues. The germline gives CDR1 ENHRY, CDR2 SYGVKD. J lost 2 bases, V lost 0 bases, and 2 bases had no gene match. Time point meaning: sample taken at primary tumor resection. From tumor, nontumor lung or frozen PBMC, whole RNA was taken unsorted for sequencing. The 55 to 90 donors had untreated early-stage non-small cell lung cancer. The sequencing used PBMCs, collected at surgery. V and J are TRBV10-3 and TRBJ2-5; 11 bases are a match to TRBD1. This receptor was obtained from a male donor with early-stage non-small cell lung cancer. CDR3 nucleotide sequence: TGTGCCATCAGTGAGTCGAGGGACAGGGGGCAAGAGACCCAGTACTTC. Residues: CAISESRDRGQETQYF.